These 2 T cell receptor beta chains were all obtained from the same sample, sequenced in a study of radiation and T cells in renal cell carcinoma. The time point was: blood 2 weeks post-SBRT. Treatment specified: 15 Gy SBRT to primary tumor, nephrectomy 4 weeks later. Only in-frame clones appear in the TCRdb table, and some are missing; sequencing was by immunoSEQ multiplex PCR. This repertoire shows 70,000 or so clones, 82% found once; its top ten account for approximately 6%. The sequencing used blood, collected from a patient whose treatment included radiotherapy and nephrectomy. These receptors originate from a man in his 60s with renal cell carcinoma.

The chain combines TRBV11-2 with TRBJ2-5; D not certain. Trimming cost V 4 bases and J 0 bases, with 12 bases left between them. This CDR3 region has 15 residues. CDR1 SGHAT and CDR2 FQNNGV come from the germline V gene. The CDR3 DNA follows: TGTGCCAGCAGCTCCGGACGGCTGTACCAAGAGACCCAGTACTTC. Translating it yields CASSSGRLYQETQYF.

The V gene is TRBV5-1, the J gene TRBJ1-1; D unclear. V dropped 0 bases and J dropped 1 base, with 7 bases sitting between them. Germline CDR1 reads SGHRS; CDR2 reads YFSETQ. The CDR3 has 14 residues. The CDR3 DNA reads TGCGCCAGCAGCTTGGTTGTCGAGAACACTGAAGCTTTCTTT. Translated, it gives CASSLVVENTEAFF. Based on the CDR3 plus reference TRBV5-1 and TRBJ1-1, the full variable domain is KAGVTQTPRYLIKTRGQQVTLSCSPISGHRSVSWYQQTPGQGLQFLFEYFSETQRNKGNFPGRFSGRQFSNSRSEMNVSTLELGDSALYLCASSLVVENTEAFFGQGTRLTVV.